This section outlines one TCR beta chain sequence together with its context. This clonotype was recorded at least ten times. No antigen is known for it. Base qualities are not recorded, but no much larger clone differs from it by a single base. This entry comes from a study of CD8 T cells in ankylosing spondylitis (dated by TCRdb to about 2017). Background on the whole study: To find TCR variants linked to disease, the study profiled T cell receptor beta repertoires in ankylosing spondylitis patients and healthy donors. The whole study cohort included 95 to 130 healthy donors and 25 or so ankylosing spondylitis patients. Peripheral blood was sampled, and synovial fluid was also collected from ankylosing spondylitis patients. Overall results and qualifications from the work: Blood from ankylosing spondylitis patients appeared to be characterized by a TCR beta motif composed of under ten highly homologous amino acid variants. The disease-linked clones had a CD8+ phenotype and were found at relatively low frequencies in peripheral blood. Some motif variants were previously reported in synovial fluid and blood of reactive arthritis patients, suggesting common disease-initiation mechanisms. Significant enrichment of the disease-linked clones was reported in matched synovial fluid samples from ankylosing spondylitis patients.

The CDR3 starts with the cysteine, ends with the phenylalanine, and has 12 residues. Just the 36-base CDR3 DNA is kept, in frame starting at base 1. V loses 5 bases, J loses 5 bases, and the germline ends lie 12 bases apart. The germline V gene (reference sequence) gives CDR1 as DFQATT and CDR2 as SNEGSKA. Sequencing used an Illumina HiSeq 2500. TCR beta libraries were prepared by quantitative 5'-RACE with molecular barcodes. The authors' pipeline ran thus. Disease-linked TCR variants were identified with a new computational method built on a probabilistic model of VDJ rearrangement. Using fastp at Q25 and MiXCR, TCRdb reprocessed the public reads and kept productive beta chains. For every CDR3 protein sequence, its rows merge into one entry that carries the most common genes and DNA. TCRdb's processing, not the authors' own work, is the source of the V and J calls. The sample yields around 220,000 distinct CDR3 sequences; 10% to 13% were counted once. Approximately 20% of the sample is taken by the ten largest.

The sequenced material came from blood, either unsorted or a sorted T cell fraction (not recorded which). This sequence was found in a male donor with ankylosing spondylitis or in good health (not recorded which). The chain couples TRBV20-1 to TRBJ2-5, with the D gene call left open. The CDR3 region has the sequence CSAHLGMETQYF. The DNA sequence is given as TGCAGTGCTCACTTGGGGATGGAGACCCAGTACTTC.